This TCR beta chain comes out of a study of cytomegalovirus exposure and HLA in healthy donors. Overall study findings and caveats: Reports described diagnosis of cytomegalovirus status by the classifier as highly specific and sensitive.

Sequencing was performed with immunoSEQ multiplex PCR; in TCRdb, only in-frame clones are kept and a portion is missing. The sample includes approximately 210,000 clones, approximately 85% seen only once; the top ten take roughly 1.5%. V lost 1 base to trimming and J lost 6 bases; unmatched junction nucleotides: 10. Looked up from germline, CDR1 is SGHVS and CDR2 is FNYEAQ. The CDR3 consists of 17 residues. A note on this clone: Its antigen is as yet unknown.

The gene calls are TRBV7-6 and TRBJ2-1; TRBD2 matches at 9 bases. Specimen: PBMCs. This TCR was sampled from a woman younger than 30 in good health and CMV-seronegative. In DNA, the CDR3 is TGTGCCAGCAGCTTAGTCGGGTCTAGCGGGGTCGGCAATGAGCAGTTCTTC. It codes for CASSLVGSSGVGNEQFF.